These T cell receptor beta chains were read from a single sample in a study of shared clonotypes between healthy human individuals. The method was immunoSEQ multiplex PCR; TCRdb's version includes in-frame clones alone and lacks a portion of them. Of fewer than 600,000 clones detected, around 78% appear once; the ten largest clones hold 12%. The sequencing input was PBMCs. The receptors derive from a woman aged 35 to 49 in good health. Some clones in this sample may be carry-over from other donors' samples. Both conserved end residues are part of each CDR3. Each record gives: J gene, D gene, V gene, clone size, CDR3 protein, CDR3 DNA. A D gene is named only where the DNA matches it firmly. The size entry is marked missing in some rows and otherwise reads once, few, many or a size class.

j_gene: TRBJ1-1; d_gene: .; v_gene: TRBV5-1; abundance: .; CDR3aa: CASSPWTENTEAFF; CDR3nt: TGCGCCAGCAGCCCCTGGACGGAGAACACTGAAGCTTTCTTT
j_gene: TRBJ1-4; d_gene: TRBD1; v_gene: TRBV7-9; abundance: .; CDR3aa: CASSSRQGSNEKLFF; CDR3nt: TGTGCCAGCAGCTCCCGACAGGGATCTAATGAAAAACTGTTTTTT
j_gene: TRBJ2-1; d_gene: TRBD1; v_gene: TRBV5-6; abundance: .; CDR3aa: CASSLPPGQGFNEQFF; CDR3nt: TGTGCCAGCAGCCTTCCCCCGGGACAGGGGTTCAATGAGCAGTTCTTC
j_gene: TRBJ2-7; d_gene: .; v_gene: TRBV6-1; abundance: .; CDR3aa: CASRLFSEQYF; CDR3nt: TGTGCCAGCAGACTGTTCTCCGAGCAGTACTTC
j_gene: TRBJ2-2; d_gene: TRBD1; v_gene: TRBV7-9; abundance: .; CDR3aa: CASSQPDRGNTGELFF; CDR3nt: TGTGCCAGCAGCCAACCAGACAGGGGAAACACCGGGGAGCTGTTTTTT
j_gene: TRBJ2-5; d_gene: .; v_gene: TRBV30; abundance: .; CDR3aa: CAWNPGGSETQYF; CDR3nt: TGTGCCTGGAACCCCGGCGGGTCAGAGACCCAGTACTTC
j_gene: TRBJ2-1; d_gene: TRBD2; v_gene: TRBV5-1; abundance: .; CDR3aa: CASSPLGSGTSGEQFF; CDR3nt: TGCGCCAGCAGCCCTCTTGGCTCAGGGACTAGCGGTGAGCAGTTCTTC
j_gene: TRBJ2-5; d_gene: TRBD2; v_gene: TRBV25-1; abundance: .; CDR3aa: CASSEAQVAGGEETQYF; CDR3nt: TGTGCCAGCAGTGAAGCCCAGGTCGCGGGGGGAGAAGAGACCCAGTACTTC
j_gene: TRBJ1-3; d_gene: .; v_gene: TRBV6-1; abundance: few; CDR3aa: CASSEGFSGRQYF; CDR3nt: TGTGCCAGCAGTGAAGGCTTCTCGGGCCGCCAATATTTT
j_gene: TRBJ2-2; d_gene: TRBD2; v_gene: TRBV5-1; abundance: many; CDR3aa: CASSLASGRATGELFF; CDR3nt: TGCGCCAGCAGCTTGGCTAGCGGGAGGGCCACCGGGGAGCTGTTTTTT
j_gene: TRBJ2-1; d_gene: .; v_gene: TRBV7-9; abundance: few; CDR3aa: CASSPRSATHEQFF; CDR3nt: TGTGCCAGCAGCCCCCGGTCCGCTACACATGAGCAGTTCTTC
j_gene: TRBJ1-1; d_gene: .; v_gene: TRBV9; abundance: .; CDR3aa: CASSVAGSLTEAFF; CDR3nt: TGTGCCAGCAGCGTAGCTGGGTCACTCACTGAAGCTTTCTTT
j_gene: TRBJ2-7; d_gene: .; v_gene: TRBV4-3; abundance: .; CDR3aa: CASSPLGGNEQYF; CDR3nt: TGCGCCAGCAGCCCATTAGGAGGGAACGAGCAGTACTTC
j_gene: TRBJ2-1; d_gene: .; v_gene: TRBV18; abundance: many; CDR3aa: CASSQGTGDLNEQFF; CDR3nt: TGTGCCAGCTCACAAGGGACTGGGGATCTCAATGAGCAGTTCTTC